The clone carrying this T cell receptor (beta chain) was observed a few times. Its specificity is unknown. These data are taken from a study of cytomegalovirus exposure and HLA in healthy donors. Study summary: From HLA-typed donors, an early data release held tens of millions of unique TCRs. Most donors, more than 80% of over 350 genotyped, fell in the Caucasian-associated ancestry cluster. General study points: Association of fewer than 20,000 TCR beta sequences with HLA alleles was found at 0.05 false discovery rate in a later analysis.

Looked up from germline, CDR1 is ENHRY and CDR2 is SYGVKD. This CDR3 is 19 amino acids long. Trimming cost V 5 bases and J 0 bases; bases outside gene matches: 10. The study ran its PCR with 60 Vbeta and 13 Jbeta primers. Profiling relied on immunoSEQ multiplex PCR, and the TCRdb table lists in-frame clones only, not all of them. Counted here are over 200,000 clones, approximately 81% occurring once; the ten biggest clones make up over 1%. The receptor comes from a human donor in good health. The sequencing input was PBMCs. The chain joins TRBV10-3 to TRBJ2-1, with TRBD2 matching 13 bases. CDR3 DNA: TGTGCCATCAGTTCCGGGACTAGCGGGGTACTTTTCTCCTACAATGAGCAGTTCTTC. Its protein product is CAISSGTSGVLFSYNEQFF.